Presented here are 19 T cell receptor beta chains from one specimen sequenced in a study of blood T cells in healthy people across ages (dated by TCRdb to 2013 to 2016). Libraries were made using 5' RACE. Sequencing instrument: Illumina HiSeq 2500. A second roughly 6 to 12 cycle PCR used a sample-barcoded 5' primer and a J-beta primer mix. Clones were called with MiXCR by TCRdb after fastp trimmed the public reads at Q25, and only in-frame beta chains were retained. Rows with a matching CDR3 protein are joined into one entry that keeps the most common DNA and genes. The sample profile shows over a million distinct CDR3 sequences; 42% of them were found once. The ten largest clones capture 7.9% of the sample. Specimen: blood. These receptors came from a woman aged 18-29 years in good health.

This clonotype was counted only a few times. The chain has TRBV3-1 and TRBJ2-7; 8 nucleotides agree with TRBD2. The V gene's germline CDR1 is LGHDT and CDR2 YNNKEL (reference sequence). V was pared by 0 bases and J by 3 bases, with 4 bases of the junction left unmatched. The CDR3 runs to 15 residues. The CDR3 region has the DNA TGTGCCAGCAGCCAAGATACTAGCGGACTCTACGAGCAGTACTTC. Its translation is CASSQDTSGLYEQYF.

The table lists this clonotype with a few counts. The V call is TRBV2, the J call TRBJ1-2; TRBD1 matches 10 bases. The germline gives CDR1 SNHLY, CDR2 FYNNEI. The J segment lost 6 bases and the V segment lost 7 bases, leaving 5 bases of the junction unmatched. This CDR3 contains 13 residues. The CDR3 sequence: CASTTDRGHGYTF. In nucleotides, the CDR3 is TGTGCCAGCACCACCGACAGGGGGCATGGCTACACCTTC.

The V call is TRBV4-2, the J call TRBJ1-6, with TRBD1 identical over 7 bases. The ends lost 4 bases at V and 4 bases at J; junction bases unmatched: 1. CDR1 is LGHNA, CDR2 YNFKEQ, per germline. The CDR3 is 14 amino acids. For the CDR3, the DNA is TGTGCCAGCAGCCTGACAGGGTATAATTCACCCCTCCACTTT. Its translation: CASSLTGYNSPLHF.

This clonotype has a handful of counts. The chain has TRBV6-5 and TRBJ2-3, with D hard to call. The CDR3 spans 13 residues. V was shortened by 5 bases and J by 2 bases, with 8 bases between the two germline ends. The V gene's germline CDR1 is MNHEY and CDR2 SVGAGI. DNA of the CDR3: TGTGCCAGCAGTGCGTATAACACAGATACGCAGTATTTT. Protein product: CASSAYNTDTQYF.

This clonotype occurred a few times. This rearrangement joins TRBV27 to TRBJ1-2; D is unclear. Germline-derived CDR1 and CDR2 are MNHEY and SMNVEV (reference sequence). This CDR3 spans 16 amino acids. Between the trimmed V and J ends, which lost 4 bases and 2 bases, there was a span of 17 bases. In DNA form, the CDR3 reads TGTGCCAGCAGTTCCAGAGAGGAGTTCGTGAACTATGGCTACACCTTC. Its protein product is CASSSREEFVNYGYTF.

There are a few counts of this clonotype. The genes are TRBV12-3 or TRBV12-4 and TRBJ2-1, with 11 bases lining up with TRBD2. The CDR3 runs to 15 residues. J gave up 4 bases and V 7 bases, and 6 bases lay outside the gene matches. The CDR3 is CASTPGLAVYNEQFF. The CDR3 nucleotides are TGTGCCAGCACACCGGGACTAGCGGTATACAATGAGCAGTTCTTC.

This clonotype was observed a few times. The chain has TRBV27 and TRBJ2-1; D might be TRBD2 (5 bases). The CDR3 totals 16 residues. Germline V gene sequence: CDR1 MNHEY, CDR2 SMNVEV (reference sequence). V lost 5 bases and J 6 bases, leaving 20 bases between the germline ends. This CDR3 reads CASSARSGALLNEQFF. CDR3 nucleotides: TGTGCCAGCAGTGCAAGGAGCGGAGCCCTCCTCAATGAGCAGTTCTTC.

CDR3: CASSLVSRGTEQYF. The CDR3, as DNA: TGCGCCAGCAGCTTGGTTTCTCGTGGGACTGAGCAGTACTTC. The J gene is TRBJ2-5, the V gene TRBV5-1; tentative D call: TRBD2 (6 bases). The CDR3 totals 14 residues. The germline V and J ends were trimmed by 0 bases and 11 bases, with 17 bases remaining between them. CDR1 is SGHRS and CDR2 is YFSETQ in the germline V gene.

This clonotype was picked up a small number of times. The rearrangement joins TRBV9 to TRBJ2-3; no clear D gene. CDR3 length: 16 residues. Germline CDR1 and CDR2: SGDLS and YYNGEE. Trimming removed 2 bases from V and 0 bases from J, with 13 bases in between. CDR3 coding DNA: TGTGCCAGCAGCGTCCCCCAGGTTTCAAGCACAGATACGCAGTATTTT. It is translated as CASSVPQVSSTDTQYF.

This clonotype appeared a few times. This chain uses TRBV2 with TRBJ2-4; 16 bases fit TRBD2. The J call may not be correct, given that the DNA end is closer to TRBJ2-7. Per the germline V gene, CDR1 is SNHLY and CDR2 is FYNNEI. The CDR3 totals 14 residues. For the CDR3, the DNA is TGTGCCAGCAAGGGACTAGCGGGAGGGTACGAGCAGTACTTC. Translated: CASKGLAGGYEQYF.

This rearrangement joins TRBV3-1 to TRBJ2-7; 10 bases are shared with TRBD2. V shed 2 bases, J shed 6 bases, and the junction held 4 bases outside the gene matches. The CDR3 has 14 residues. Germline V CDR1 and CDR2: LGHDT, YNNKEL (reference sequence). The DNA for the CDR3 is TGTGCCAGCAGCCAACCTTTAGCGGGAGGCGAGCAGTACTTC. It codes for CASSQPLAGGEQYF.

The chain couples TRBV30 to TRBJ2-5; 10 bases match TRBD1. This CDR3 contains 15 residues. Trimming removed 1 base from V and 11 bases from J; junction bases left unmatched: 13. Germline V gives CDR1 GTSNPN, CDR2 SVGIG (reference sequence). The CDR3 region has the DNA TGTGCCTGGAGTGGAGGACAGGGGGACTACAATGGGCAGTACTTC. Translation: CAWSGGQGDYNGQYF.

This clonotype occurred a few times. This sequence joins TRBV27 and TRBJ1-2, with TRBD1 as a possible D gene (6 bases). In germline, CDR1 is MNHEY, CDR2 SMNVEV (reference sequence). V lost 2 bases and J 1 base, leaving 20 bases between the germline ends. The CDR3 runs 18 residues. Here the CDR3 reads CASSLEYRATPVNYGYTF. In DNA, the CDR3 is TGTGCCAGCAGTTTAGAGTACAGGGCGACGCCAGTTAACTATGGCTACACCTTC.

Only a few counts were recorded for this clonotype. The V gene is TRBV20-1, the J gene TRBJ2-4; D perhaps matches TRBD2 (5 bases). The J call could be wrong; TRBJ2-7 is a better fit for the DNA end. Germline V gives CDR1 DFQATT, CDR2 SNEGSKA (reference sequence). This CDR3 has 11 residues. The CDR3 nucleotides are TGCAGTGCGCCCGAGGGCTACGAGCAGTACTTC. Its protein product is CSAPEGYEQYF.

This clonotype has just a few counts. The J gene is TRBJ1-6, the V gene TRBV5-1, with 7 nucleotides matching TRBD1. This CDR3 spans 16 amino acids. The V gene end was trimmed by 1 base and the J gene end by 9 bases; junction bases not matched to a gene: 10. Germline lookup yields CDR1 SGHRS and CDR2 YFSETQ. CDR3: CASSLSPGQSGSPLHF. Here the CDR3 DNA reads TGCGCCAGCAGCTTGTCCCCGGGACAGAGCGGTTCACCCCTCCACTTT. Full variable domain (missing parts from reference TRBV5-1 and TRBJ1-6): KAGVTQTPRYLIKTRGQQVTLSCSPISGHRSVSWYQQTPGQGLQFLFEYFSETQRNKGNFPGRFSGRQFSNSRSEMNVSTLELGDSALYLCASSLSPGQSGSPLHFGNGTRLTVT.

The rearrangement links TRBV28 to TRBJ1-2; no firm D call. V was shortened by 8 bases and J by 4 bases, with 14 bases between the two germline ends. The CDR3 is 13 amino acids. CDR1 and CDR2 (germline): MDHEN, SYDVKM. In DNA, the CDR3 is TGTGCCAGCGGACCCTCGGCCTTCTATGGCTACACCTTC. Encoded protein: CASGPSAFYGYTF.

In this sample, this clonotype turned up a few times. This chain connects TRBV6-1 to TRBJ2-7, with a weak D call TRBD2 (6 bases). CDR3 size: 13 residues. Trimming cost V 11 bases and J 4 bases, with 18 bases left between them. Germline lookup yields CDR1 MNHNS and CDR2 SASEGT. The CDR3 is CAGSTGLRYEQYF. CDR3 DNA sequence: TGTGCCGGCTCGACGGGACTCCGATACGAGCAGTACTTC.

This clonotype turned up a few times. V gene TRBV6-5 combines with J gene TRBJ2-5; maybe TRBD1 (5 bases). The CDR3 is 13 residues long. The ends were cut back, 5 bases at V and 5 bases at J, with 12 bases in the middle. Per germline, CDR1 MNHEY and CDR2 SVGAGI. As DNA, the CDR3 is TGTGCCAGCAGTCTCAGGGTACGCGAGACCCAGTACTTC. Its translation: CASSLRVRETQYF.

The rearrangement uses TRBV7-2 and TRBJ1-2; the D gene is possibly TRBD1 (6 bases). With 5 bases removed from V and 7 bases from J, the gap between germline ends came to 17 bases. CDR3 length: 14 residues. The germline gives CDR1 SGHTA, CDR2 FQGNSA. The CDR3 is CASSLGGLTGGYTF. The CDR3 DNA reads TGTGCCAGCAGCCTCGGGGGGCTCACTGGTGGCTACACCTTC.